These 25 T cell receptor beta chains share one sample of origin, sequenced in a study of Ad26.COV2.S vaccination and SARS-CoV-2 variants. Profiled with immunoSEQ multiplex PCR; TCRdb holds only in-frame clones, not every one. The data contain about 350,000 clones, 92% of them singletons. Material: peripheral blood, obtained after recovery from COVID-19. These receptors originate from a human donor who had recovered from COVID-19.

This clone was detected only once. The V call is TRBV12-3 or TRBV12-4, the J call TRBJ2-7, with TRBD2 identical over 9 bases. V lost 8 bases and J lost 5; bases outside the gene matches: 7. CDR3 length: 13 amino acids. For the CDR3, the DNA is TGTGCCAGCGGCGGGACTAGCTTCCACGAGCAGTACTTC. This translates into CASGGTSFHEQYF.

Only one count was recorded for this clone. The rearrangement joins TRBV6-5 to TRBJ1-1; tentatively, D is TRBD1 (6 bases). In germline, CDR1 is MNHEY, CDR2 SVGAGI. The CDR3 totals 13 residues. Trimming pared 5 bases from V and 5 bases from J, leaving 12 bases between. The CDR3 loop reads CASSRGGKTEAFF. The CDR3 DNA follows: TGTGCCAGCAGTAGAGGGGGTAAGACTGAAGCTTTCTTT.

The V gene is TRBV29-1, the J gene TRBJ1-1; D is undetermined. Between the trimmed V and J ends, which lost 4 bases and 5 bases, there was a span of 5 bases. In germline, CDR1 is SQVTM, CDR2 ANQGSEA. The CDR3 spans 10 residues. The CDR3 bases are TGCAGCGTTGTTGTGACTGAAGCTTTCTTT. Translated: CSVVVTEAFF. The variable domain in full, completed from reference TRBV29-1 and TRBJ1-1, reads SAVISQKPSRDICQRGTSLTIQCQVDSQVTMMFWYRQQPGQSLTLIATANQGSEATYESGFVIDKFPISRPNLTFSTLTVSNMSPEDSSIYLCSVVVTEAFFGQGTRLTVV.

CDR3 residues: CASSIGLAGSTGELFF. The CDR3, as DNA: TGCGCCAGCAGCATTGGACTAGCGGGGTCCACCGGGGAGCTGTTTTTT. J is TRBJ2-2 and V is TRBV5-1, with 12 bases matching TRBD2. V dropped 4 bases and J dropped 4; count of bases not matched to a gene: 5. Germline V CDR1 and CDR2: SGHRS, YFSETQ. The length of the CDR3 is 16 residues.

The chain is built from TRBV27 and TRBJ2-7; D gene unclear. Between the trimmed V and J ends, which lost 5 bases and 0 bases, there was a span of 17 bases. The germline gives CDR1 MNHEY, CDR2 SMNVEV (reference sequence). The CDR3 totals 16 residues. The CDR3 DNA is TGTGCCAGCAGTCAATCAGACCCGTCAAGCTCCTACGAGCAGTACTTC. This sequence encodes CASSQSDPSSSYEQYF.

The J gene is TRBJ1-1, the V gene TRBV7-3; D is unclear. The length of the CDR3 is 13 residues. Deletions cut 5 bases from V and 5 bases from J, with 12 bases between. Germline assignment: CDR1 SGHTA and CDR2 FQGTGA. The CDR3 DNA reads TGTGCCAGCAGCCCCGGCGGACCGACTGAAGCTTTCTTT. It yields the protein CASSPGGPTEAFF.

A single count supports this clone. The chain employs TRBV5-5 and TRBJ1-3, with D hard to call. CDR1 SGHKS and CDR2 YYEKEE come from the germline V gene (reference sequence). V gave up 6 bases and J gave up 0 bases, with 19 bases separating them. The CDR3 covers 17 residues. CDR3 region: CASTEPGGWNSGNTIYF. CDR3 DNA sequence: TGTGCCAGCACTGAACCCGGAGGGTGGAACTCTGGAAACACCATATATTTT. Combining the CDR3 with reference TRBV5-5 and TRBJ1-3 gives the whole variable domain DAGVTQSPTHLIKTRGQQVTLRCSPISGHKSVSWYQQVLGQGPQFIFQYYEKEERGRGNFPDRFSARQFPNYSSELNVNALLLGDSALYLCASTEPGGWNSGNTIYFGEGSWLTVV.

J is TRBJ1-5 and V is TRBV9; D uncertain. V lost 2 bases, J lost 0 bases, and 9 bases lay in between. CDR3 size: 15 residues. The V gene's germline CDR1 is SGDLS and CDR2 YYNGEE. The CDR3 here is CASSVQVYSNQPQHF. CDR3 DNA: TGTGCCAGCAGCGTTCAAGTATATAGCAATCAGCCCCAGCATTTT.

This clone is a singleton in its sample. CDR3 nucleotide sequence: TGTGCCAGCAGTTACTCGACGCTAGCGGGGGCCTACGAGCAGTACTTC. Translation gives CASSYSTLAGAYEQYF. J is TRBJ2-7 and V is TRBV6-6; TRBD2 aligns across 10 bases. V trimming: 0 bases; J trimming: 2 bases; junction bases outside the gene matches: 4. The CDR3 is 16 residues long. Germline assignment: CDR1 MNHNY and CDR2 SVGAGI (reference sequence).

This chain joins TRBV5-8 and TRBJ1-2; D is unclear. The CDR3 totals 12 residues. V was shortened by 2 bases and J by 12 bases, with 14 bases between the two germline ends. Germline CDR1 is SGHTS and CDR2 is YDEGEE. This chain's CDR3 is CASSLDRSEDTF. The CDR3 DNA sequence: TGTGCCAGCAGCTTAGATCGGAGTGAGGACACCTTC.

The rearrangement links TRBV7-9 to TRBJ2-3, with TRBD2 as a possible D gene (5 bases). V was trimmed by 5 bases and J by 4 bases, leaving 34 bases between them. CDR1 is SEHNR, CDR2 FQNEAQ, per germline (reference sequence). CDR3 size: 21 residues. This CDR3 is CASSTPVPQRVVALASDTQYF. CDR3 bases: TGTGCCAGCAGCACACCAGTCCCCCAGAGGGTCGTCGCATTGGCGTCAGATACGCAGTATTTT.

V gene TRBV7-3 combines with J gene TRBJ2-3, with TRBD1 matching 7 bases. The CDR3 length is 16 residues. With V trimmed by 0 bases and J by 3 bases, 6 bases remained unmatched. CDR1 and CDR2 (germline): SGHTA, FQGTGA. The CDR3 DNA is TGTGCCAGCAGCTTAACTCAGGGGGTCGGTACAGATACGCAGTATTTT. Its protein product is CASSLTQGVGTDTQYF.

The rearrangement links TRBV10-2 to TRBJ2-1; 11 bases map to TRBD1. The length of the CDR3 is 15 residues. Trimming cost V 6 bases and J 6 bases; bases outside gene matches: 7. Germline V gene lookup returns CDR1 WSHSY and CDR2 SAAADI. The CDR3 region has the DNA TGCGCCAGCAGCGGGACAGGGGGGAAGGTCAATGAGCAGTTCTTC. Translating gives CASSGTGGKVNEQFF.

The V and J genes are TRBV9 and TRBJ2-1, with 9 positions matching TRBD2. This CDR3 spans 15 amino acids. V shed 0 bases, J shed 5 bases, and the junction held 3 bases outside the gene matches. CDR1 and CDR2 from the germline V gene are SGDLS and YYNGEE. The CDR3 region is CASSVESGGHNEQFF. CDR3 nucleotides: TGTGCCAGCAGCGTAGAAAGCGGGGGGCACAATGAGCAGTTCTTC.

This chain connects TRBV6-5 to TRBJ1-2; D is uncertain. Germline V gene sequence: CDR1 MNHEY, CDR2 SVGAGI. V lost 10 bases, J lost 2 bases, and 11 bases lay in between. This CDR3 comprises 12 residues. The CDR3 nucleotides read TGTGCCACTCGCGAAGGCAACTATGGCTACACCTTC. Translated: CATREGNYGYTF.

The DNA for the CDR3 is TGTGCCAGCAGTTCCTTTGCCAAAAACATTCAGTACTTC. Amino acid sequence: CASSSFAKNIQYF. The chain joins TRBV28 to TRBJ2-4; D not certain. The CDR3 consists of 13 residues. V was pared by 4 bases and J by 1 base, with 5 bases between. Germline V gene data show CDR1 as MDHEN and CDR2 as SYDVKM.

This rearrangement joins TRBV4-3 to TRBJ2-1; 9 bases agree with TRBD2. The V and J ends lost 0 bases and 5 bases, in that order; junction bases with no gene match: 5. The CDR3 is made up of 16 amino acids. Germline values: CDR1 LGHNA, CDR2 YSLEER. CDR3 bases: TGCGCCAGCAGCCAAGATCGGGGCGGGGGGGACAATGAGCAGTTCTTC. It is translated as CASSQDRGGGDNEQFF.

The chain is built from TRBV11-2 and TRBJ2-1; TRBD2 aligns across 7 bases. Germline lookup yields CDR1 SGHAT and CDR2 FQNNGV. The CDR3 covers 14 residues. V shed 3 bases and J 8 bases; nucleotides not matched to a gene: 7. The CDR3 spells CASSFSRGDYEQFF. Here the CDR3 DNA reads TGTGCCAGCAGCTTCTCCCGGGGGGATTATGAGCAGTTCTTC.

The chain combines TRBV4-3 with TRBJ2-2, with no clear D. V shed 0 bases and J shed 2 bases, with 13 bases lying between them. Germline CDR1 reads LGHNA; CDR2 reads YSLEER. This CDR3 spans 17 amino acids. CDR3 nucleotide sequence: TGCGCCAGCAGCCAAGATCTTATGGGCACCAACACCGGGGAGCTGTTTTTT. This encodes CASSQDLMGTNTGELFF.

This clone was recorded only once. Other DNA sequences within the sample encode an identical CDR3. This chain connects TRBV29-1 to TRBJ1-1; the match to TRBD1 covers 8 bases. CDR3 length: 13 residues. V gave up 3 bases and J gave up 1 base; unmatched junction bases: 1. From germline, CDR1 is SQVTM and CDR2 ANQGSEA. CDR3 coding DNA: TGCAGCGTTGATACAGGGGGGAACACTGAAGCTTTCTTT. This gives the protein CSVDTGGNTEAFF.

The chain carries TRBV6-5 and TRBJ2-2, with a weak D call TRBD2 (6 bases). This CDR3 is 13 amino acids long. Germline V gene sequence: CDR1 MNHEY, CDR2 SVGAGI. Trimming removed 7 bases at V and 5 bases at J, with 11 bases between. CDR3 protein: CASTGGVTGELFF. The CDR3 DNA sequence: TGTGCCAGCACCGGGGGAGTAACCGGGGAGCTGTTTTTT.

The V and J genes are TRBV9 and TRBJ1-1; 7 bases align to TRBD1. The CDR3 loop spans 15 amino acids. In germline, CDR1 is SGDLS, CDR2 YYNGEE. J gave up 4 bases and V 5 bases, and 11 bases lay outside the gene matches. The CDR3 region has the DNA TGTGCCAGCAGTGGCGAGGGGGCAGGGATCACTGAAGCTTTCTTT. Protein sequence: CASSGEGAGITEAFF. Full variable domain (outside the CDR3, taken from reference TRBV9 and TRBJ1-1): DSGVTQTPKHLITATGQRVTLRCSPRSGDLSVYWYQQSLDQGLQFLIQYYNGEERAKGNILERFSAQQFPDLHSELNLSSLELGDSALYFCASSGEGAGITEAFFGQGTRLTVV.

The rearrangement joins TRBV7-9 to TRBJ2-2, with 9 nucleotides matching TRBD1. From germline, CDR1 is SEHNR and CDR2 FQNEAQ (reference sequence). This CDR3 region has 17 residues. The V and J ends lost 1 base and 6 bases, in that order; junction bases with no gene match: 9. The CDR3 loop is CASSLVSGTGSPGELFF. As DNA, the CDR3 is TGTGCCAGCAGCTTAGTCTCCGGGACAGGGTCGCCCGGGGAGCTGTTTTTT.

In this sample, this clone turned up once. Written as DNA, the CDR3 is TGTGCCAGCAGCCAAGAGGACGGATCTAATGAAAAACTGTTTTTT. Amino acids: CASSQEDGSNEKLFF. This sequence joins TRBV4-2 and TRBJ1-4; the D is unclear. V was clipped by 0 bases and J by 3 bases, with 8 bases between them. The germline V gene encodes CDR1 LGHNA and CDR2 YNFKEQ. The length of the CDR3 is 15 residues.

This clone appeared once. The chain carries TRBV6-2 or TRBV6-3 and TRBJ2-2; D may be TRBD2 (5 bases). The germline gives CDR1 MNHEY, CDR2 SVGEGT. The V gene lost 2 bases and the J gene lost 8 bases, with 15 bases spanning the gap. The CDR3 has 15 amino acids. The DNA of the CDR3 is TGTGCCAGCAGTTACCAACCGAGCGGCACAGGGGAGCTGTTTTTT. It encodes CASSYQPSGTGELFF.